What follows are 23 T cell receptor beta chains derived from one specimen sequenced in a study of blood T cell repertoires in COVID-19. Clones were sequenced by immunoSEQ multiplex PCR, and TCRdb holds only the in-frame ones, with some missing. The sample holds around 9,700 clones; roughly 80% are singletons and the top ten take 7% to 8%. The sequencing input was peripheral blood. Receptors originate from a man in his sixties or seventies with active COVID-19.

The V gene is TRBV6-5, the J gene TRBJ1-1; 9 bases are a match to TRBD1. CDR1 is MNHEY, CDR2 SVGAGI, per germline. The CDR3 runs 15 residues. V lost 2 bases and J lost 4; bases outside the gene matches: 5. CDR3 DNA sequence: TGTGCCAGCAGTTACACTCGGACAGGGGCCACTGAAGCTTTCTTT. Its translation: CASSYTRTGATEAFF.

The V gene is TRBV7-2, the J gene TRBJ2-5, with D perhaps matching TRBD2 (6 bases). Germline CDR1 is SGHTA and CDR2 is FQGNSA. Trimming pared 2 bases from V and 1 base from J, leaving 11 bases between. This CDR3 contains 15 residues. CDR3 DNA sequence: TGTGCCAGCAGCTTAAGGGCGGGGAGCCAAGAGACCCAGTACTTC. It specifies CASSLRAGSQETQYF.

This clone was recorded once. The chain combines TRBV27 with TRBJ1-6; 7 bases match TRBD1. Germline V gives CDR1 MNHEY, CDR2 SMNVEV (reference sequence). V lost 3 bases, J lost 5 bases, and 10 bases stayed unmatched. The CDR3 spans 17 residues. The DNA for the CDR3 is TGTGCCAGCAGTTTTTTAGTAACAGGGGTTAATAATTCACCCCTCCACTTT. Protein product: CASSFLVTGVNNSPLHF.

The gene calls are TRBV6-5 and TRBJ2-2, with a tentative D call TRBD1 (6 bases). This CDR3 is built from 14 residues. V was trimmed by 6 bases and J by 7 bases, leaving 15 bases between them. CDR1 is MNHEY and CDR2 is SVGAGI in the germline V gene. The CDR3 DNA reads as TGTGCCAGCAGGGGAAGCAGGGGCATCGGGGAGCTGTTTTTT. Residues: CASRGSRGIGELFF.

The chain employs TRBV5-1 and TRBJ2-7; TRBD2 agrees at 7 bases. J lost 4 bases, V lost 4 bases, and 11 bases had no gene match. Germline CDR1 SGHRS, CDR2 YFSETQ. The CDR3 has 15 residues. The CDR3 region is CASSTSTGGRYEQYF. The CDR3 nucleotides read TGCGCCAGCAGCACATCTACGGGGGGTAGGTACGAGCAGTACTTC.

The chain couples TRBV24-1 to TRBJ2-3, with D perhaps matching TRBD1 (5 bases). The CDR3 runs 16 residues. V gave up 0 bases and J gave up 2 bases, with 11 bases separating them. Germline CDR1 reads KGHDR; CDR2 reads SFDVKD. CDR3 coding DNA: TGTGCCACCAGTGATTTGAAGGACATTCTCACAGATACGCAGTATTTT. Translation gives CATSDLKDILTDTQYF.

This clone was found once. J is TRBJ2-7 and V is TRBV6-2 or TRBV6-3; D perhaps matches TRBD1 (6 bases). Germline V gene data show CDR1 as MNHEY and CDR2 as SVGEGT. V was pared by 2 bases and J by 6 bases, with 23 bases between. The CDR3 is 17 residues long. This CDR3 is CASSYPGSAGKGGEQYF. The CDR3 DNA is TGTGCCAGCAGTTACCCCGGTTCCGCAGGGAAAGGGGGCGAGCAGTACTTC.

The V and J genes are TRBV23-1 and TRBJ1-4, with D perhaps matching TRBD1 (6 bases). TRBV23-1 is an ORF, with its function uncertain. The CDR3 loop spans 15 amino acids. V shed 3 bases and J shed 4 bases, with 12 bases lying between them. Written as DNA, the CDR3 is TGCGCCAGCAGTCACCGGACAGCTTTTAATGAAAAACTGTTTTTT. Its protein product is CASSHRTAFNEKLFF.

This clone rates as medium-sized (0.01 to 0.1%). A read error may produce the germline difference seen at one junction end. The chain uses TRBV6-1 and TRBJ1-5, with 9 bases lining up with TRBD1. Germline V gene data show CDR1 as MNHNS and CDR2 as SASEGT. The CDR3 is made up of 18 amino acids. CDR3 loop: CASSEGVLWTGANQAQHF. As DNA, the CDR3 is TGTGCCAGCAGTGAGGGCGTTCTTTGGACAGGGGCCAATCAGGCCCAGCATTTT.

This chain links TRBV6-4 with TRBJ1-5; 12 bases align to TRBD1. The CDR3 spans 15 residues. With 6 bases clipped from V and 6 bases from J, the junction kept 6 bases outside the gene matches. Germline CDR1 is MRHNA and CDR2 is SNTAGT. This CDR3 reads CASSPGTGGGQPQHF. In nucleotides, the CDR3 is TGTGCCAGCAGCCCCGGGACAGGGGGCGGTCAGCCCCAGCATTTT.

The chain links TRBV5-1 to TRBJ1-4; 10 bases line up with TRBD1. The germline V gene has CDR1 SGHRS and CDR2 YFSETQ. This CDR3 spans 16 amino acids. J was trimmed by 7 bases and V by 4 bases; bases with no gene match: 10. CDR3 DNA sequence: TGCGCCAGCAGCCCGGGACAGGGGAAGGGCGCTGAAAAACTGTTTTTT. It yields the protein CASSPGQGKGAEKLFF.

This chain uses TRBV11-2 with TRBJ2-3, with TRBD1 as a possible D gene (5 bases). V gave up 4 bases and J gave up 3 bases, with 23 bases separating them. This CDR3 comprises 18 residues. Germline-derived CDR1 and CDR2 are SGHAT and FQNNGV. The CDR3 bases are TGTGCCAGCAGCTCAGAGGATGCAGGGATATTAGGGACAGATACGCAGTATTTT. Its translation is CASSSEDAGILGTDTQYF.

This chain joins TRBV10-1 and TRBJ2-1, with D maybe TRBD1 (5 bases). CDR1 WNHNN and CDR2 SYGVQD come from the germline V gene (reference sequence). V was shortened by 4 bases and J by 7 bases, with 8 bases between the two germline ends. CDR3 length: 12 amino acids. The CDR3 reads CASSVKGNEQFF. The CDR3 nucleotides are TGCGCCAGCAGTGTAAAGGGGAATGAGCAGTTCTTC.

The CDR3 region is CASSEAQARWPQHF. Written as DNA, the CDR3 is TGTGCCAGCAGTGAAGCGCAGGCCCGTTGGCCCCAGCATTTT. The genes are TRBV2 and TRBJ1-5; no firm D call. This CDR3 is built from 14 residues. Germline CDR1 SNHLY, CDR2 FYNNEI. The V and J ends lost 0 bases and 9 bases respectively, with 12 bases between them.

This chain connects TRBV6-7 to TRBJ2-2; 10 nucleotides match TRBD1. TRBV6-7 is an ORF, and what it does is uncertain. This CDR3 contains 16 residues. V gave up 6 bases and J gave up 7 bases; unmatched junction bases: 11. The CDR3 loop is CASRLGTGDRYGELFF. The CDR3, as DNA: TGTGCCAGCAGGCTCGGGACAGGGGATCGGTACGGGGAGCTGTTTTTT.

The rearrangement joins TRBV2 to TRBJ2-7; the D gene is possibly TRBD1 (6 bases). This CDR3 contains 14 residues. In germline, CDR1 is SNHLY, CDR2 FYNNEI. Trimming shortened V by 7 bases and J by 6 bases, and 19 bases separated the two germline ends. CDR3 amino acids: CASTQGRTMGEQYF. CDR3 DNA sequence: TGTGCCAGCACACAGGGCCGAACGATGGGCGAGCAGTACTTC.

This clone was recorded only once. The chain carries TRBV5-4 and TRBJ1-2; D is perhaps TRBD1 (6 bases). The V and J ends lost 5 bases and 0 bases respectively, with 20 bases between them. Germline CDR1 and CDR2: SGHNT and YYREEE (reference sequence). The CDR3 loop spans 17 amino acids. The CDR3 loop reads CASRGGGWTASNYGYTF. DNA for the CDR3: TGTGCCAGCAGAGGTGGCGGTTGGACAGCGTCTAACTATGGCTACACCTTC.

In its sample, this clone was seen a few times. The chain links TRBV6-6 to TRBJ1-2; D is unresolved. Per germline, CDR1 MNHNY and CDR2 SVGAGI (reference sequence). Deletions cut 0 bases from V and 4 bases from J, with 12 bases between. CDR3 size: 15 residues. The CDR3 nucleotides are TGTGCCAGCAGTTACTCGACTAGGGAATCCTATGGCTACACCTTC. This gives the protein CASSYSTRESYGYTF.

The CDR3 DNA follows: TGTGCCAGTATTGAAAACAGGGGAGGCAATCAGCCCCAGCATTTT. It codes for CASIENRGGNQPQHF. The V call is TRBV19, the J call TRBJ1-5; 7 bases fit TRBD1. This CDR3 region has 15 residues. V lost 7 bases and J lost 2; bases outside the gene matches: 8. Germline V gene sequence: CDR1 LNHDA, CDR2 SQIVND (reference sequence). The whole variable domain, filled in from reference TRBV19 and TRBJ1-5, reads DGGITQSPKYLFRKEGQNVTLSCEQNLNHDAMYWYRQDPGQGLRLIYYSQIVNDFQKGDIAEGYSVSREKKESFPLTVTSAQKNPTAFYLCASIENRGGNQPQHFGDGTRLSIL.

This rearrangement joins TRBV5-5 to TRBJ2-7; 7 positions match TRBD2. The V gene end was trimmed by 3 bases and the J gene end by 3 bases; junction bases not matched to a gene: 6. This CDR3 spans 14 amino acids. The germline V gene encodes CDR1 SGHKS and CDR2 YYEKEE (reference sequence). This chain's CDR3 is CASSWDYGNYEQYF. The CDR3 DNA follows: TGTGCCAGCAGCTGGGACTATGGGAACTACGAGCAGTACTTC.

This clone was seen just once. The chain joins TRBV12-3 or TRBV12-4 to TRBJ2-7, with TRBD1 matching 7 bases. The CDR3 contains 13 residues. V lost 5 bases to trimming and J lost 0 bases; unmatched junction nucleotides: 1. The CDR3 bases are TGTGCCAGCAGTAGGGACAGCTCCTACGAGCAGTACTTC. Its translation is CASSRDSSYEQYF.

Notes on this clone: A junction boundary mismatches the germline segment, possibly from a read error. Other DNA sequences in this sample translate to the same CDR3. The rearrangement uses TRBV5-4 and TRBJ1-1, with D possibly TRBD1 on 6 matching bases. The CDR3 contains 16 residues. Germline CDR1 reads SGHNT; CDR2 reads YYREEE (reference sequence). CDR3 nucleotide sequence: TGTGCCAGCACCCTAACTCCGGGGGGGCCGGCCACTGAAGCTTTTTTT. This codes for CASTLTPGGPATEAFF.

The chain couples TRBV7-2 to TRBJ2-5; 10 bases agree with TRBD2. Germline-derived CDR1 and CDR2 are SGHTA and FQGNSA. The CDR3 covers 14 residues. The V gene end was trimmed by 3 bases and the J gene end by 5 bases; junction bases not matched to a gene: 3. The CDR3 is CASSFSGGSETQYF. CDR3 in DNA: TGTGCCAGCAGCTTTAGCGGGGGGTCCGAGACCCAGTACTTC.